Detailed here is one TCR beta chain. The antigen is unknown. The V and J ends lost 5 bases and 8 bases, in that order; junction bases with no gene match: 9. This CDR3 contains 15 residues. Looked up from germline, CDR1 is SGHAT and CDR2 is FQNNGV. This entry comes from a study of T cell responses to AZD1222 COVID-19 vaccine. Study-level background: Investigators merged groups given second doses at roughly 4 or roughly 12 weeks.

Findings and limits, study-wide: Epitopes outside B.1.351 and B.1.1.7 mutated regions reportedly drew nearly half of spike TCRs. After two AZD1222 doses, spike-specific TCR breadth and depth rose versus day 0.

The protocol was immunoSEQ multiplex PCR, while the TCRdb copy is restricted to in-frame clones and leaves out a portion. This table has some 89,000 clones, around 90% appearing once. Sequencing was performed on peripheral blood, taken on day 0 of AZD1222 vaccination. The clonotype comes from an adult in good health. The chain is built from TRBV11-2 and TRBJ1-4, with 9 bases that match TRBD1. The CDR3 DNA is TGTGCCAGCAGCCGCGTGGGACAGGGTTTAGAAAAACTGTTTTTT. This translates into CASSRVGQGLEKLFF.